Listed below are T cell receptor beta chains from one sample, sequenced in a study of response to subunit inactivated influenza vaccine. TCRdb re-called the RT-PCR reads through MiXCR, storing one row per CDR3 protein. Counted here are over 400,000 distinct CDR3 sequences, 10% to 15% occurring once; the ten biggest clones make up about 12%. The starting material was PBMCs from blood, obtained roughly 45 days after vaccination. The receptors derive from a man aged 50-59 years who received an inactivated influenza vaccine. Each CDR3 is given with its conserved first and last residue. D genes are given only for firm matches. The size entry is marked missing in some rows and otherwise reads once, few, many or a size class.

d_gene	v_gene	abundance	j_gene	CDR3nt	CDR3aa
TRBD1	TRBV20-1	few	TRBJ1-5	TGCAGTGCTAGAGACAGGGGGGCACAGCCCCAGCATTTT	CSARDRGAQPQHF
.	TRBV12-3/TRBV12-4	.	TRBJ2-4	TGTGCCAGCAGCTCACTTCTAGCCAAAAACATTCAGTACTTC	CASSSLLAKNIQYF
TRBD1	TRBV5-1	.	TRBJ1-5	TGCGCCAGCAGCTTCGGGACAGGGGATCAGCCCCAGCATTTT	CASSFGTGDQPQHF
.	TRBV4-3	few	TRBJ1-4	TGCGCCAGCAGCCAAGGAAGGGGGGTTGGGGAAAAACTGTTTTTT	CASSQGRGVGEKLFF
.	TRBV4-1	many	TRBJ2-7	TGCGCCAGCAGCCAAGTAGGAGGGCTAGCCTACGAGCAGTACTTC	CASSQVGGLAYEQYF
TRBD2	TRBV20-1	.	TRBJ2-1	TGCAGTGCTAGTGCGCTAGCGGGAGTATTACCGTTCTTC	CSASALAGVLPFF
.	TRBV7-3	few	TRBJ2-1	TGTGCCAGCAGCTTAATGGGATCTGGCAGATCCTCCTACAATGAGCAGTTCTTC	CASSLMGSGRSSYNEQFF
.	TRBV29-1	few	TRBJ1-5	TGCAGCGTTTCACGGGAGAGCAATCAGCCCCAGCATTTT	CSVSRESNQPQHF
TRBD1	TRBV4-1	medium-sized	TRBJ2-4	TGCGCCAGCAGCCAAGGACAGGGCATTCTCCAAAACATTCAGTACTTC	CASSQGQGILQNIQYF
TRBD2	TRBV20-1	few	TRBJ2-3	TGCAGTGCTAGAGATCGTTGGCGGGAGAGAACAGATACGCAGTATTTT	CSARDRWRERTDTQYF
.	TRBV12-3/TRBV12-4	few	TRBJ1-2	TGTGCCAGCAGTTCCCCACGGGGCTATGGCTACACCTTC	CASSSPRGYGYTF
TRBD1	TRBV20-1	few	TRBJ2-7	TGCAGTGCAAGACCTGGGACAGGGTTCGAGCAGTACTTC	CSARPGTGFEQYF
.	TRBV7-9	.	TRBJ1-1	TGTGCCAGCAGCTCGGGACTGGGGGGCACTGAAGCTTTCTTT	CASSSGLGGTEAFF
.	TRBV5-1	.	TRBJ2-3	TGCGCCAGCAGCTTGGCGGGGAAAAACACAGATACGCAGTATTTT	CASSLAGKNTDTQYF